This TCR beta chain was recorded in a study of T cells in Graves' hyperthyroidism and ophthalmopathy. Study outcomes and limitations: From stable hyperthyroidism, ophthalmopathy was separated by a 13 V-J model. Blood shared most expanded thyroid clonotypes above 0.001. A median about 6 months before onset, the model predicted ophthalmopathy.

Extraction of PBMCs used approximately 10 ml of fresh peripheral blood. Germline-derived CDR1 and CDR2 are SGHRS and YFSETQ. The V end was cut by 4 bases, the J end by 0 bases, with 13 bases between. There are 15 residues in the CDR3. Regarding this clonotype: Its antigen remains unidentified.

RNA transcripts served as the template for amplifying TCR beta CDR3 regions. The study used the HTBI primer set for a first-round RT-PCR of the TCR CDR3. MiXCR was run by TCRdb on the multiplex PCR reads, yielding one entry per CDR3 protein. The table includes more than 500,000 distinct CDR3 sequences, about 16% detected once. Sequenced material: blood. The TCR sequence derives from a woman aged 30 to 39 with Graves' ophthalmopathy. The chain carries TRBV5-1 and TRBJ1-1; possibly TRBD1 for D (5 bases). This CDR3 reads CASSQTGTLNTEAFF. The DNA for the CDR3 is TGCGCCAGCAGCCAGACGGGGACCCTGAACACTGAAGCTTTCTTT. The variable domain in full, completed from reference TRBV5-1 and TRBJ1-1, reads KAGVTQTPRYLIKTRGQQVTLSCSPISGHRSVSWYQQTPGQGLQFLFEYFSETQRNKGNFPGRFSGRQFSNSRSEMNVSTLELGDSALYLCASSQTGTLNTEAFFGQGTRLTVV.